The entry that follows covers one T cell receptor (beta chain) sequence. As yet, its antigen is unknown. Trimming shortened V by 4 bases and J by 6 bases, and 13 bases separated the two germline ends. The CDR3 loop spans 12 amino acids. CDR1 and CDR2 (germline): GTSNPN, SVGIG (reference sequence). The sample belongs to a study of T cells in Graves' hyperthyroidism and ophthalmopathy. Study-level information: The authors collected peripheral blood at initial diagnosis, before any treatment.

What was amplified from RNA transcripts were TCR beta CDR3 regions. The TCR CDR3 first-round RT-PCR relied on the HTBI primer set. TCRdb processed the multiplex PCR reads anew with MiXCR; each CDR3 protein has one entry. The sample records approximately 520,000 distinct CDR3 sequences, roughly 24% being singletons. Each ophthalmopathy patient scored at least 3 on the Clinical Activity Score and at least 4 on NOSPECS grade, with duration under 3 months. PBMCs were collected from a roughly 9.7 ml volume of fresh peripheral blood. Overall study results and limits: In the blood, most expanded thyroid clonotypes above 0.001 appeared as well.

Sequencing was done on a sample of blood. The J gene is TRBJ2-7, the V gene TRBV30; D is ambiguous. The receptor was derived from a woman between 25 and 40 years old with Graves' ophthalmopathy. Written as DNA, the CDR3 is TGTGCCTGGACGCGAAAGGGCGGCGAGCAGTACTTC. Residues: CAWTRKGGEQYF. The variable domain in full, with the rest retrieved from reference TRBV30 and TRBJ2-7, is SQTIHQWPATLVQPVGSPLSLECTVEGTSNPNLYWYRQAAGRGLQLLFYSVGIGQISSEVPQNLSASRPQDRQFILSSKKLLLSDSGFYLCAWTRKGGEQYFGPGTRLTVT.